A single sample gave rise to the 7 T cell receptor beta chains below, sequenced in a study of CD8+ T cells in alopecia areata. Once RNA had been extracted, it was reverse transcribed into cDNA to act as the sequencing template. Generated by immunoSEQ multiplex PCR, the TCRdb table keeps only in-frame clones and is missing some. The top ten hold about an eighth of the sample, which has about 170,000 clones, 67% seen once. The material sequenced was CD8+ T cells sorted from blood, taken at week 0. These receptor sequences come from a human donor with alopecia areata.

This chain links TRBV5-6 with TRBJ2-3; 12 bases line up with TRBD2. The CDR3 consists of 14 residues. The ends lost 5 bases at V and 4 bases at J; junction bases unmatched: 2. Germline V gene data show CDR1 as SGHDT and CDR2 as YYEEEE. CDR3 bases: TGTGCCAGCAGGGGGACTAGCGGGTCAGATACGCAGTATTTT. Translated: CASRGTSGSDTQYF.

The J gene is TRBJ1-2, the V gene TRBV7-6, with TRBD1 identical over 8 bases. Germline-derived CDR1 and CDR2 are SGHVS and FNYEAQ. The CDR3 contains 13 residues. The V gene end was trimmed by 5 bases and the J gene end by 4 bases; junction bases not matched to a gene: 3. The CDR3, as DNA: TGTGCCAGCAGCATTGGACAGGGCTATGGCTACACCTTC. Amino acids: CASSIGQGYGYTF.

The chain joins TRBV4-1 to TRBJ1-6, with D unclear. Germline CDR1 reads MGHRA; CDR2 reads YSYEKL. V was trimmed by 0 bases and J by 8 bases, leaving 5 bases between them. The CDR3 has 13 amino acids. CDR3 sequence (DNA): TGCGCCAGCAGCCAAGATGCGGATTCACCCCTCCACTTT. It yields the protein CASSQDADSPLHF.

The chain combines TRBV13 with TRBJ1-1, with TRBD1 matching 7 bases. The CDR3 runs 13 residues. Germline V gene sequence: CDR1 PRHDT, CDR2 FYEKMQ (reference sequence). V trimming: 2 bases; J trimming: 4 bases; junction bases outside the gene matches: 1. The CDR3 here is CASSLRGPTEAFF. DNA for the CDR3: TGTGCCAGCAGCTTAAGGGGGCCCACTGAAGCTTTCTTT.

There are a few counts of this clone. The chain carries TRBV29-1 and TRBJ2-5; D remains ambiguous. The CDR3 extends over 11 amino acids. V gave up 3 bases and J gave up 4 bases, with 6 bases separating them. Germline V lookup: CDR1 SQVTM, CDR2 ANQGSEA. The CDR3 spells CSVDIRETQYF. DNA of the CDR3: TGCAGCGTTGACATCCGAGAGACCCAGTACTTC.

The CDR3, as DNA: TGTGCTAGTGGTTTCCCCTCGGGACAGTCGGAGACCCAGTACTTC. Translating gives CASGFPSGQSETQYF. V gene TRBV12-5 combines with J gene TRBJ2-5, with 7 bases aligning to TRBD1. This CDR3 spans 15 amino acids. J was trimmed by 5 bases and V by 3 bases; bases with no gene match: 9. The germline CDR1 and CDR2 sequences are LGHNT and FRNRAP.

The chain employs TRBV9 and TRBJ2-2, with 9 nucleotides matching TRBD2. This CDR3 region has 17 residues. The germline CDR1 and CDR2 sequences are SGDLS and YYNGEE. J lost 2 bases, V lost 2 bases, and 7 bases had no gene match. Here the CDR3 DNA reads TGTGCCAGCAGCGTCCCCCTAGCGGGGCCAAACACCGGGGAGCTGTTTTTT. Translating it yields CASSVPLAGPNTGELFF.